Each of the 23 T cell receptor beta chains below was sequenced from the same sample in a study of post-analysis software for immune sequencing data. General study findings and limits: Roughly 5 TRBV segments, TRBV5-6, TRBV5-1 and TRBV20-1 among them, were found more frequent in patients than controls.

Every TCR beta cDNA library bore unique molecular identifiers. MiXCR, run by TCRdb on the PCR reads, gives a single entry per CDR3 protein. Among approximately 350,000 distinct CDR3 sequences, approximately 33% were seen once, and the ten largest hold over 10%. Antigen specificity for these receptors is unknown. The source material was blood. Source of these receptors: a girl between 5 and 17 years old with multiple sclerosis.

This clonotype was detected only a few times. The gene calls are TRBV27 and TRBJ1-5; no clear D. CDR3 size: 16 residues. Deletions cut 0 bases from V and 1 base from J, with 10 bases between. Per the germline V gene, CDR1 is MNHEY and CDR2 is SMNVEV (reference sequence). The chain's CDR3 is CASSLSMRVSNQPQHF. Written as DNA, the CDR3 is TGTGCCAGCAGTTTATCGATGAGGGTAAGCAATCAGCCCCAGCATTTT.

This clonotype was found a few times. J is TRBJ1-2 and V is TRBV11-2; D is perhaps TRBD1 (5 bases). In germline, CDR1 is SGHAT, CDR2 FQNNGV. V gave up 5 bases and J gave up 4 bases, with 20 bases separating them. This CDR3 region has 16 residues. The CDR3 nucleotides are TGTGCCAGCAGCCGCCTATTCGGGGCAGATCCCTATGGCTACACCTTC. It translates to CASSRLFGADPYGYTF.

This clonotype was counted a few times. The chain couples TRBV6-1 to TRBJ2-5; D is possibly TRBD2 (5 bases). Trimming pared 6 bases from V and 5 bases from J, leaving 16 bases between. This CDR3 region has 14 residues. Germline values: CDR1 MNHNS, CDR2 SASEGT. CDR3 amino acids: CASRDTAREETQYF. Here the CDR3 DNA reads TGTGCCAGCAGGGATACGGCGAGGGAGGAGACCCAGTACTTC.

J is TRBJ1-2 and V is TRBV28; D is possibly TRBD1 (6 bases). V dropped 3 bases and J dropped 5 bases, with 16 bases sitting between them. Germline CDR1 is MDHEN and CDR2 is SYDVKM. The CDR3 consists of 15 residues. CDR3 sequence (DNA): TGTGCCAGCAGTTTGGGGGGCCCCGGAGGGTATGGCTACACCTTC. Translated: CASSLGGPGGYGYTF.

This chain's CDR3 is CASSFPLPYEQYF. DNA of the CDR3: TGTGCCAGCAGTTTCCCGCTTCCGTACGAGCAGTACTTC. The chain has TRBV6-2 or TRBV6-3 and TRBJ2-7; D is uncertain. CDR1 MNHEY and CDR2 SVGEGT come from the germline V gene. CDR3 size: 13 residues. Trimming removed 4 bases from V and 4 bases from J, with 11 bases in between.

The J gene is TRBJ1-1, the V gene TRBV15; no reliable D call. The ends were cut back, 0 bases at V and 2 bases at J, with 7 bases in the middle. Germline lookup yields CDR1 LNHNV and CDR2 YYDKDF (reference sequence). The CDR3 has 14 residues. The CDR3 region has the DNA TGTGCCACCAGCAGAGACTTGGAAAACACTGAAGCTTTCTTT. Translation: CATSRDLENTEAFF. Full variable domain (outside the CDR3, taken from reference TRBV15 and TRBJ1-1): DAMVIQNPRYQVTQFGKPVTLSCSQTLNHNVMYWYQQKSSQAPKLLFHYYDKDFNNEADTPDNFQSRRPNTSFCFLDIRSPGLGDTAMYLCATSRDLENTEAFFGQGTRLTVV.

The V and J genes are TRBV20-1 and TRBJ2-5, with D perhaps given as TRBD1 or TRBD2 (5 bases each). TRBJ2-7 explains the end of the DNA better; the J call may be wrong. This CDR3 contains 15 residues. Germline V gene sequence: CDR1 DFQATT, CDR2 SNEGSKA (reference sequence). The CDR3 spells CSAFIRDHIEYEQYF. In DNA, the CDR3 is TGCAGTGCTTTTATCCGGGACCATATAGAATACGAGCAGTACTTC.

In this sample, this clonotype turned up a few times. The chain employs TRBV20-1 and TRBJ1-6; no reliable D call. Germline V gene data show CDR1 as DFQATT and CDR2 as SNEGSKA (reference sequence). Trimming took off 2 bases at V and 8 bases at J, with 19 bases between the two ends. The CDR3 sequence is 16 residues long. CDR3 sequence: CSARPSAGYMDSPLHF. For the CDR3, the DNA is TGCAGTGCTAGACCCTCGGCAGGTTACATGGATTCACCCCTCCACTTT.

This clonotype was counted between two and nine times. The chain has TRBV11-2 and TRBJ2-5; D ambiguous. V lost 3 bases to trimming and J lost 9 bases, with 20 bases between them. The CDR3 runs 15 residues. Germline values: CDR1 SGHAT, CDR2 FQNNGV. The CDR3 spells CASSFPSGGPRPQYF. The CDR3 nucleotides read TGTGCCAGCAGCTTCCCCTCGGGCGGTCCAAGGCCCCAGTACTTC.

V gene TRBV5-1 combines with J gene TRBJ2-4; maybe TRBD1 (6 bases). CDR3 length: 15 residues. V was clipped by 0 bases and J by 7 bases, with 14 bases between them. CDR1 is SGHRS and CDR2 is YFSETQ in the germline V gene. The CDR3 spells CASSLENTGMNIQYF. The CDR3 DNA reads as TGCGCCAGCAGCTTGGAAAATACAGGGATGAACATTCAGTACTTC.

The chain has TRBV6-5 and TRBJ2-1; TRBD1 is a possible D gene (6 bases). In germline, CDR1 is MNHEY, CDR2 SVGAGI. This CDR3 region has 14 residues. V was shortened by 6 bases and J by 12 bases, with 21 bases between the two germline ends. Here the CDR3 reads CASSPTLRTDTQFF. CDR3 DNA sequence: TGTGCCAGCAGCCCGACCCTAAGGACAGATACGCAGTTCTTC.

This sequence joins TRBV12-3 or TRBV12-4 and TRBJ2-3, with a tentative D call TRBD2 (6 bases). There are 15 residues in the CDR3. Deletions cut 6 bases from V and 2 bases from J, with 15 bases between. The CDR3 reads CASSSGRGHTDTQYF. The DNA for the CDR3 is TGTGCCAGCAGCTCCGGGAGAGGACACACAGATACGCAGTATTTT.

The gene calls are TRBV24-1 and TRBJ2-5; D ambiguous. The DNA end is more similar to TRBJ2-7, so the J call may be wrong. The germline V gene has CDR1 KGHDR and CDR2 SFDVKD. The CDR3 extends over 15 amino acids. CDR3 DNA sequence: TGTGCCACCAGTGATTTGCCTTTTGACATCTACGAGCAGTACTTC. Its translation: CATSDLPFDIYEQYF.

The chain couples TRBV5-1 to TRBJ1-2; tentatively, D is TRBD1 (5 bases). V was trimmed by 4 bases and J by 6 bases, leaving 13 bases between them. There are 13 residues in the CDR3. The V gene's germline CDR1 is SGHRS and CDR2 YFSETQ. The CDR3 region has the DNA TGCGCCAGCAGCCTTGTGGGGCAGGATGGCTACACCTTC. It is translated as CASSLVGQDGYTF.

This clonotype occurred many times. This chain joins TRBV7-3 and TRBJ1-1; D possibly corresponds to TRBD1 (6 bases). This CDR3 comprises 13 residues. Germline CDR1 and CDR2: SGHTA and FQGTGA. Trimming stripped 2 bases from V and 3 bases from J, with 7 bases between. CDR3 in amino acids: CASSLEGDTEAFF. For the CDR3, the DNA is TGTGCCAGCAGCTTAGAGGGGGACACTGAAGCTTTCTTT.

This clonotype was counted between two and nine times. CDR3 DNA: TGTGCCAGCAGCGCCGGGGGGAGGTTGGAGACCCAGTACTTC. Translated: CASSAGGRLETQYF. The rearrangement links TRBV14 to TRBJ2-5; TRBD2 matches 7 bases. There are 14 residues in the CDR3. The germline V gene has CDR1 SGHDN and CDR2 FVKESK. J lost 5 bases, V lost 5 bases, and 8 bases had no gene match.

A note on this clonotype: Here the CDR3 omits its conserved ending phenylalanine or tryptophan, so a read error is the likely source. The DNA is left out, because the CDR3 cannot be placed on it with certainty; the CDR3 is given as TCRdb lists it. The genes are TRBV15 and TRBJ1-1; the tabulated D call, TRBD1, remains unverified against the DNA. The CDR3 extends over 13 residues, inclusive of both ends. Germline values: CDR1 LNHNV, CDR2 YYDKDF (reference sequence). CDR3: CATSRTNEGSPFL.

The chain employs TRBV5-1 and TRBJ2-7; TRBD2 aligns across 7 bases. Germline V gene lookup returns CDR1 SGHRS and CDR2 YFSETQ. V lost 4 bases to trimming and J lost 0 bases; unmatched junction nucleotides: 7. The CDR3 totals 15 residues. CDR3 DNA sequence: TGCGCCAGCAGCCCCCTAGCGGAAAGCTCCTACGAGCAGTACTTC. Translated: CASSPLAESSYEQYF.

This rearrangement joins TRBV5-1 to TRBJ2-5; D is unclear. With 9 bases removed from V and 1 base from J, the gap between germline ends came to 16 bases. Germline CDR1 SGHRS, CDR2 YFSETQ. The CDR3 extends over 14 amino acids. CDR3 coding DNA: TGCGCCACCCGAGCCGGGTCCCTCCAAGAGACCCAGTACTTC. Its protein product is CATRAGSLQETQYF.

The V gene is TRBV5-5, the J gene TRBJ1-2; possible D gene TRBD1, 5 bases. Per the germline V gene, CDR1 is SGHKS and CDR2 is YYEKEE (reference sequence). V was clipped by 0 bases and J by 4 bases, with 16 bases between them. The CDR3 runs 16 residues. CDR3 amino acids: CASSLDPGRTAYGYTF. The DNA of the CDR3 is TGTGCCAGCAGCTTGGACCCAGGGAGGACGGCCTATGGCTACACCTTC.

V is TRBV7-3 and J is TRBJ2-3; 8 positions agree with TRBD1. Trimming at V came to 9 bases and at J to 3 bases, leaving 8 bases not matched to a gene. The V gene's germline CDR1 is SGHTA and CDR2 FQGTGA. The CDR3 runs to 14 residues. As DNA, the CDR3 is TGTGCCAGTGGCAGGGGGCCAGGTACAGATACGCAGTATTTT. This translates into CASGRGPGTDTQYF.

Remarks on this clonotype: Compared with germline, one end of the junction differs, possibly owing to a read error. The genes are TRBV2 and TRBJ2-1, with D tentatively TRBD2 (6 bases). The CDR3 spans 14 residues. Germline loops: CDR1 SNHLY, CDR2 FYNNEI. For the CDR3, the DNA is TGCGCCAGCGCCCGGGGGACTCCCTCCTACGAGCAGTTCTTC. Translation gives CASARGTPSYEQFF.

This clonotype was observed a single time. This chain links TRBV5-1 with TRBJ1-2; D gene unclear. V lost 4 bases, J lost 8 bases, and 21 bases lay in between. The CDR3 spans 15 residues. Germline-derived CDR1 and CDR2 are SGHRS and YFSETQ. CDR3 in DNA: TGCGCCAGCAGCAAAGTCGGCTTTCCGCCACCGGGCTACACCTTC. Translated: CASSKVGFPPPGYTF.